In this sample, the clone carrying this TCR beta chain turned up a few times. This sample was taken from a study of blood T cell repertoires in COVID-19. The data were produced by immunoSEQ multiplex PCR, yet TCRdb's version contains in-frame clones alone and is incomplete. The table includes roughly 150,000 clones, approximately 83% detected once. The CDR3 contains 17 residues. With 3 bases clipped from V and 4 bases from J, the junction kept 9 bases outside the gene matches. In germline, CDR1 is MDHEN, CDR2 SYDVKM. Sequencing used peripheral blood. The clonotype originates from an elderly woman with acute or convalescent COVID-19. This chain uses TRBV28 with TRBJ2-1, with 10 bases fitting TRBD1. This CDR3 is CASSFNTGQGLYNEQFF. CDR3 sequence (DNA): TGTGCCAGCAGTTTTAACACGGGACAGGGGTTATACAATGAGCAGTTCTTC.